This T cell receptor delta chain was found in a study of gamma-delta chains in newborns, infants, children. Study overall: Innate gammadelta T cells reportedly expand polyclonally right after birth, driven by microbial exposure, per the title.

The V segment lost 6 bases and the J segment 2 bases; nucleotides outside the gene matches: 5. CDR1 is GEAIGNYY, CDR2 EKD, per germline. The CDR3 has 16 amino acids. TCRdb fed the reads to CATT. The sample lists over 12,000 delta-chain clones, 7.3% occurring once. The source of this sequence is a child who was a newborn, infant or young child, either healthy, febrile or measles-vaccinated (not recorded which). The sample taken for sequencing was blood. V is TRDV2 and J is TRDJ3, with 8 positions matching TRDD3. The CDR3: CACPRLGAWDTRQMFF. The CDR3 region has the DNA TGTGCCTGTCCCAGACTGGGGGCCTGGGACACCCGACAGATGTTTTTC.